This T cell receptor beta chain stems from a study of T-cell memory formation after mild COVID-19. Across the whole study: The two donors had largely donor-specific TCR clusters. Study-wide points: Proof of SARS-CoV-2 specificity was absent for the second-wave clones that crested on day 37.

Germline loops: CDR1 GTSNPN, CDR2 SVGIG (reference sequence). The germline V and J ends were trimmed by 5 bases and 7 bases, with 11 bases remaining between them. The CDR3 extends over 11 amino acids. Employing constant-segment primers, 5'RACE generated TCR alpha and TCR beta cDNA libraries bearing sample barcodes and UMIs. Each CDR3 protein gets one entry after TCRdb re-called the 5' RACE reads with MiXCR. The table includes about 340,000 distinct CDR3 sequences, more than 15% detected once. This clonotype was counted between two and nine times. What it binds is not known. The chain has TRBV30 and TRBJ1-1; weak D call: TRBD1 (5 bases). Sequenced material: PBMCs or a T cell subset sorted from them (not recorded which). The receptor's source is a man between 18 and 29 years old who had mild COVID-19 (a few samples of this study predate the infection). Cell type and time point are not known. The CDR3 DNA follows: TGTGCCTGGGGTGGAGGGGTTGAAGCTTTCTTT. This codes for CAWGGGVEAFF.